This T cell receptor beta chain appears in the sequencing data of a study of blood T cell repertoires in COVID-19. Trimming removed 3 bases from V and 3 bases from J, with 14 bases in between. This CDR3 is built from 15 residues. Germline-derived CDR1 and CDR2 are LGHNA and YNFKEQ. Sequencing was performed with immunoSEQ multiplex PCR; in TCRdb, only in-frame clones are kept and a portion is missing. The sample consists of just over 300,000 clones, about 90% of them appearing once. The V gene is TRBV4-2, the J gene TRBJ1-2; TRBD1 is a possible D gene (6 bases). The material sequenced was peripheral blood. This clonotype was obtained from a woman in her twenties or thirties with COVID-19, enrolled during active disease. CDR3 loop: CASSHPDRLDYGYTF. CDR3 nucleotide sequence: TGTGCCAGCAGCCACCCTGACAGGCTGGACTATGGCTACACCTTC.